This T cell receptor beta chain came from a study of blood T cell repertoires in COVID-19 (TCRdb year 2020). About the study as a whole: Samples from collaborators originated in the United States, Italy and Spain and spanned both the acute and convalescent phases of COVID-19. The material from the prospective study consisted of cDNA or gDNA derived from T cells, B-cell-depleted T cells, or PBMCs. Subjects who had been exposed to COVID-19, were actively infected with it, or had recovered from it provided the deeply sampled blood TCRbeta repertoires that made up the dataset. The repertoires were released in a freely available public database meant as a resource for research on the immune response to SARS-CoV-2. Samples were obtained from the ongoing ImmuneRACE study (first 160 participants) and from about 1,300 subjects provided by 6 global collaborators. Nearly every sample came with metadata listing a de-identified subject ID, COVID-19 status, age in years and sex. HLA class I and class II types, where available, came from metadata supplied by the sample provider rather than from assay-based typing. Study-wide conclusions, independent of this receptor: The amount of clinical and demographic metadata varied by source and participant and was provided uncurated.

The CDR3 runs 14 residues from the cysteine to the phenylalanine. The DNA shown is the 42-base CDR3, in frame from base 1. For this chain, trimming is 2 bases at the V end and 6 bases at the J end, and the number of junction bases without a gene match is 7. The germline V gene encodes CDR1 SGHTA and CDR2 FQGNSA. Concerning this clone: Its antigen is unknown. Per-base quality was not reported, and no clone a single base away is much larger than it.

Collaborating institutions collected whole blood in K2EDTA tubes following their own protocols. Collaborator samples were shipped for TCRbeta analysis as frozen whole blood, isolated PBMCs, or DNA extracted from either sample type. TCRbeta CDR3 regions were amplified from genomic DNA by means of the immunoSEQ Assay, a bias-controlled multiplex PCR. In the original analysis: The number of nucleated cells in each sample was estimated from the amplification of reference gene primers within the assay. Sequence reads were collapsed and filtered to measure the absolute abundance of every unique TCRbeta CDR3 rearrangement. For each sample, productive Simpson clonality was calculated by taking the square root of Simpson's diversity index across productive rearrangements. This immuneACCESS table, as held by TCRdb, lists in-frame sequences with V and J called but not all clones. Of the missing ones, under half trace to an unresolved V gene in checked studies; the others have no known cause. V, J and clone size were drawn from that table, and D and trimming were deduced from the DNA. The sample data list 35,000 to 45,000 clones, and 70% to 90% of these were observed just once. The top ten constitute less than 2.5% of the sample.

This chain is built from TRBV7-2 and TRBJ2-7; a stretch of 7 junction bases matches TRBD1. Sequencing used peripheral blood. This receptor was identified in a human donor in a cohort sampled during active COVID-19. The CDR3 reads as follows: CASSLTTGEAEQYF. The nucleotides are TGTGCCAGCAGCTTAACTACAGGGGAAGCCGAGCAGTACTTC.